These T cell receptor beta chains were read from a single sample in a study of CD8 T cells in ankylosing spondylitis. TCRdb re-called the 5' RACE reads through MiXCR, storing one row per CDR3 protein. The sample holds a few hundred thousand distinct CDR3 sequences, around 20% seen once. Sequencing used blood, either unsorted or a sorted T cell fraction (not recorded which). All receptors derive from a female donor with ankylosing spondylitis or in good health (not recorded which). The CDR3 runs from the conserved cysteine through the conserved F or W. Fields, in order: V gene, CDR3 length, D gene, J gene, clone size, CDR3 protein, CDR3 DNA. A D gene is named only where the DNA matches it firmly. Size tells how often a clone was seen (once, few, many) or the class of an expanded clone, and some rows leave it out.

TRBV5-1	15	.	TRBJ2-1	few	CASSLVDPSYNEQFF	TGCGCCAGCAGCTTGGTCGACCCCTCCTACAATGAGCAGTTCTTC
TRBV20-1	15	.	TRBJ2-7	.	CSARDPTRTSYEQYF	TGCAGTGCTAGAGATCCGACTAGGACCTCCTACGAGCAGTACTTC
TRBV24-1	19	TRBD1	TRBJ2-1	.	CATSGNPGQGRSSYNEQFF	TGTGCCACCAGTGGAAACCCGGGACAGGGGAGAAGCTCCTACAATGAGCAGTTCTTC
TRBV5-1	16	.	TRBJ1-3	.	CASSLDPGNSGNTIYF	TGCGCCAGCAGCTTGGATCCAGGCAACTCTGGAAACACCATATATTTT
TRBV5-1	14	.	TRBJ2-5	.	CASSLEGTGGTQYF	TGCGCCAGCAGCTTGGAAGGGACCGGAGGGACCCAGTACTTC
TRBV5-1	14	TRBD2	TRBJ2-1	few	CASSAGTNPNEQFF	TGCGCCAGCAGCGCCGGGACTAACCCCAATGAGCAGTTCTTC
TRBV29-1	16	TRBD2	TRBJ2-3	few	CSVEDPALAGGDTQYF	TGCAGCGTTGAAGATCCGGCGCTAGCGGGAGGGGATACGCAGTATTTT
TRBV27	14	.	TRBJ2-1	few	CAIAQGLAPNEQFF	TGTGCCATCGCGCAAGGTTTAGCCCCCAATGAGCAGTTCTTC
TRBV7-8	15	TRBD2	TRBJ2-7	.	CASSPSSLGGSQQYF	TGTGCCAGCAGCCCCTCGTCCCTGGGAGGGAGTCAGCAGTACTTC
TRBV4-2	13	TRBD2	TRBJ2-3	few	CASRGGGTDTQYF	TGTGCCAGCAGGGGGGGAGGGACAGATACGCAGTATTTT
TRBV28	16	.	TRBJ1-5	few	CASIPNPSAYNQPQHF	TGTGCCAGCATCCCTAACCCCTCCGCGTACAATCAGCCCCAGCATTTT
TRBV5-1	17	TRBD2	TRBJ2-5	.	CASSLGLAGGRQETQYF	TGCGCCAGCAGCCTCGGACTAGCGGGAGGGAGGCAAGAGACCCAGTACTTC
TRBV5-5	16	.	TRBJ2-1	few	CASSRGVRVPYNEQFF	TGTGCCAGCAGTCGAGGTGTCCGGGTCCCCTACAATGAGCAGTTCTTC
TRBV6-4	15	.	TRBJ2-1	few	CASSDVRAGSNEQFF	TGTGCCAGCAGTGACGTGAGGGCCGGATCCAATGAGCAGTTCTTC
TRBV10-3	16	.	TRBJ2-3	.	CAISEPPGGSTDTQYF	TGTGCCATCAGTGAGCCCCCCGGGGGTAGCACAGATACGCAGTATTTT
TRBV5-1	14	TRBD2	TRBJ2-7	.	CASSLGTSRYEQYF	TGCGCCAGCAGCTTGGGGACTAGCAGATACGAGCAGTACTTC
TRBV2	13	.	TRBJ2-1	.	CASSRRPYNEQFF	TGTGCCAGCAGCCGGCGCCCTTACAATGAGCAGTTCTTC
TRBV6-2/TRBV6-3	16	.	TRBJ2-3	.	CASMDSPGFSTDTQYF	TGTGCCAGCATGGACAGCCCCGGGTTCAGCACAGATACGCAGTATTTT
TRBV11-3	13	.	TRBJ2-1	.	CASSLAQYNEQFF	TGTGCCAGCAGCTTAGCACAATACAATGAGCAGTTCTTC
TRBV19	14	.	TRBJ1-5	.	CASSIPGLAQPQHF	TGTGCCAGTAGTATACCGGGACTTGCCCAGCCCCAGCATTTT
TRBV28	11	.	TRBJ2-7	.	CASQTGYEQYF	TGTGCCAGCCAAACGGGCTACGAGCAGTACTTC
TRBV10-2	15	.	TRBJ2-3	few	CASIRQPALTDTQYF	TGCGCCAGCATTAGGCAACCGGCCCTCACAGATACGCAGTATTTT
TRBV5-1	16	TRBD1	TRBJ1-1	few	CASSPGQGPANTEAFF	TGCGCCAGCAGCCCGGGACAGGGGCCAGCGAACACTGAAGCTTTCTTT
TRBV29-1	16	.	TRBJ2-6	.	CSVLSRQGSGANVLTF	TGCAGCGTTTTATCCCGTCAGGGGTCTGGGGCCAACGTCCTGACTTTC
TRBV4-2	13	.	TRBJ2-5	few	CASSQSGLETQYF	TGTGCCAGCAGCCAATCTGGGTTGGAGACCCAGTACTTC
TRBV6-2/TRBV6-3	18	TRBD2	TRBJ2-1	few	CASSLPGPSGTSYNEQFF	TGTGCCAGCAGTCTCCCCGGCCCTAGCGGGACCTCCTACAATGAGCAGTTCTTC
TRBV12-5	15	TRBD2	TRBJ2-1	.	CASDLTSGSNNEQFF	TGTGCTAGTGACCTCACTAGCGGGAGCAACAATGAGCAGTTCTTC
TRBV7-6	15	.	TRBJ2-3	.	CASSVRGGSTDTQYF	TGTGCCAGCAGCGTACGAGGCGGCTCCACAGATACGCAGTATTTT
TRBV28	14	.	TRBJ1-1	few	CASKELLPNTEAFF	TGTGCCAGCAAGGAATTATTACCGAACACTGAAGCTTTCTTT
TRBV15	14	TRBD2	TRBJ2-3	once	CATSRDYYTDTQYF	TGTGCCACCAGCCGGGACTATTACACAGATACGCAGTATTTT
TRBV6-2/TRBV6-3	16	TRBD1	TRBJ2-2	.	CASSGTGKANTGELFF	TGTGCCAGCAGTGGGACAGGCAAAGCGAACACCGGGGAGCTGTTTTTT
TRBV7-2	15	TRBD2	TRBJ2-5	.	CASSLRLGLAETQYF	TGTGCCAGCAGCTTACGCCTTGGACTAGCGGAGACCCAGTACTTC
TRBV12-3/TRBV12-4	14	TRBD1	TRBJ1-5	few	CASSPDRVSQPQHF	TGTGCCAGCAGTCCGGACAGGGTTAGTCAGCCCCAGCATTTT
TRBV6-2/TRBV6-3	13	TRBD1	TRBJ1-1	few	CASSTDRDTEAFF	TGTGCCAGCAGTACCGACAGGGACACTGAAGCTTTCTTT
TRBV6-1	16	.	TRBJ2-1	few	CASSHLGGGGYNEQFF	TGTGCCAGCAGCCACTTAGGAGGAGGGGGCTACAATGAGCAGTTCTTC
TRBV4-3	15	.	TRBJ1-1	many	CASSQDTRRRAEAFF	TGCGCCAGCAGCCAAGATACCAGGAGAAGGGCTGAAGCTTTCTTT
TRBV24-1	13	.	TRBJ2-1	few	CATQDSFYNEQFF	TGTGCCACACAGGACTCCTTCTACAATGAGCAGTTCTTC
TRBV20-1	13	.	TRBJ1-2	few	CSAREVMSYGYTF	TGCAGTGCTAGGGAGGTCATGAGCTATGGCTACACCTTC
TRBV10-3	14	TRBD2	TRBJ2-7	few	CAISDGLAGERQYF	TGTGCCATCAGTGACGGGCTAGCGGGAGAGCGACAGTACTTC
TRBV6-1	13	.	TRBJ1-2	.	CASRRGTDYGYTF	TGTGCCAGCAGGCGGGGGACGGACTATGGCTACACCTTC
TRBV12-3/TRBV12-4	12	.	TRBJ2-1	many	CASSSRYNEQFF	TGTGCCAGCAGTTCACGATACAATGAGCAGTTCTTC
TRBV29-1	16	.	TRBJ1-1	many	CSVRQLLAPMNTEAFF	TGCAGCGTTCGGCAGTTACTAGCGCCAATGAACACTGAAGCTTTCTTT
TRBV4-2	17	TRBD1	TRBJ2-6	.	CASSQGTGVGGANVLTF	TGTGCCAGCAGCCAAGGAACAGGGGTCGGTGGGGCCAACGTCCTGACTTTC
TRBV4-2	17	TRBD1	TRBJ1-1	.	CASSQIQGAFRNTEAFF	TGTGCCAGCAGCCAAATACAGGGGGCCTTTAGGAACACTGAAGCTTTCTTT
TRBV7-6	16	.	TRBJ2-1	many	CASSLDYRESLNEQFF	TGTGCCAGCAGCTTAGATTACAGAGAGAGTCTCAATGAGCAGTTCTTC
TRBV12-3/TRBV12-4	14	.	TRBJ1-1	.	CASSLGPGQPQTFF	TGTGCCAGCAGTTTGGGTCCCGGACAGCCCCAGACTTTCTTT
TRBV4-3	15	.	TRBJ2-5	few	CASSQDMRKQETQYF	TGCGCCAGCAGCCAAGATATGCGAAAACAAGAGACCCAGTACTTC
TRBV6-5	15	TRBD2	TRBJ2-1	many	CASSYFSGTNNEQFF	TGTGCCAGCAGTTACTTTAGCGGGACCAACAATGAGCAGTTCTTC
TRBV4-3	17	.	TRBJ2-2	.	CASSQSTEVFNVGELFF	TGCGCCAGCAGCCAGTCTACAGAAGTTTTTAACGTCGGGGAGCTGTTTTTT
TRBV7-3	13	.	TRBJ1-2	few	CASSPEGNYGYTF	TGTGCCAGCAGCCCAGAGGGGAACTATGGCTACACCTTC
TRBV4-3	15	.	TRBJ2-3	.	CASSPQALGTDTQYF	TGCGCCAGCAGCCCCCAGGCCCTAGGCACAGATACGCAGTATTTT